Listed here are 18 T cell receptor beta chains from one sample, sequenced in a study of response to subunit inactivated influenza vaccine (dated 2018 in TCRdb). The library was generated by RT-PCR. The instrument given in TCRdb is Illumina HiSeq 2500. In-frame beta chains were kept once TCRdb had trimmed the public reads at Q25 with fastp and called clones with MiXCR. Entries are consolidated by CDR3 protein sequence, retaining the most common genes and DNA. The sample profile shows hundreds of thousands of distinct CDR3 sequences; about 14% of them were found once. 6.5% to 8.5% of the sample is in the top ten clones. The sample was PBMCs from blood, taken roughly 15 days before vaccination. The receptors were gathered from a man in his forties or fifties who received an inactivated influenza vaccine. Donor details come from another sample of the same person, matched by shared clones.

The chain combines TRBV3-1 with TRBJ1-4; D remains unclear. The CDR3 has 15 residues. From germline, CDR1 is LGHDT and CDR2 YNNKEL (reference sequence). The ends were cut back, 1 base at V and 8 bases at J, with 14 bases in the middle. The CDR3 DNA reads TGTGCCAGCAGCCAAGGCATATATTCAGAGGAAAAACTGTTTTTT. This codes for CASSQGIYSEEKLFF.

This clonotype was found a few times. The chain combines TRBV6-5 with TRBJ2-7; D uncertain. Germline V gene lookup returns CDR1 MNHEY and CDR2 SVGAGI. The CDR3 length is 12 residues. V dropped 2 bases and J dropped 3 bases, with 5 bases sitting between them. CDR3 sequence (DNA): TGTGCCAGCAGTTACCACAGCTACGAGCAGTACTTC. Its translation is CASSYHSYEQYF.

The rearrangement links TRBV12-3 or TRBV12-4 to TRBJ1-5; possibly TRBD1 for D (6 bases). This CDR3 has 14 amino acids. The V gene lost 6 bases and the J gene lost 6 bases, with 15 bases spanning the gap. CDR3 nucleotides: TGTGCCAGCAGCCACGGACAGAGGGGTCAGCCCCAGCATTTT. Amino acid sequence: CASSHGQRGQPQHF.

This chain links TRBV10-3 with TRBJ1-5; D is unclear. Germline V gene lookup returns CDR1 ENHRY and CDR2 SYGVKD. Trimming removed 4 bases from V and 10 bases from J, with 14 bases in between. The CDR3 is 13 residues long. CDR3 DNA: TGTGCCATCAGTGCGGTCCAGTTGGCCCCCCAGCATTTT. Translated, it gives CAISAVQLAPQHF.

This sequence joins TRBV6-1 and TRBJ2-2, with D maybe TRBD1 (5 bases). There are 16 residues in the CDR3. The V gene lost 2 bases and the J gene lost 5 bases, with 15 bases spanning the gap. CDR1 MNHNS and CDR2 SASEGT come from the germline V gene. Here the CDR3 reads CASSERSIPGTGELFF. The CDR3 DNA follows: TGTGCCAGCAGTGAAAGGTCGATCCCAGGGACCGGGGAGCTGTTTTTT.

The chain joins TRBV12-3 or TRBV12-4 to TRBJ1-5; D call uncertain. The CDR3 has 11 residues. V lost 8 bases to trimming and J lost 5 bases, with 7 bases between them. The CDR3 sequence: CASGNYQPQHF. CDR3 bases: TGTGCCAGCGGAAACTATCAGCCCCAGCATTTT.

This clonotype was seen a handful of times. The CDR3 protein is CSVALAGGETQYF. CDR3 DNA sequence: TGCAGCGTTGCGTTAGCGGGAGGGGAGACCCAGTACTTC. The chain recombines TRBV29-1 with TRBJ2-5; TRBD2 agrees at 11 bases. CDR1 SQVTM and CDR2 ANQGSEA come from the germline V gene. The junction had 3 bases not matched to a gene; V was cut back by 4 bases and J by 5 bases. The CDR3 is 13 amino acids.

There are a few counts of this clonotype. This chain links TRBV29-1 with TRBJ2-2, with D tentatively TRBD1 or TRBD2 (6 bases each). Trimming cost V 4 bases and J 5 bases, with 17 bases left between them. The germline CDR1 and CDR2 sequences are SQVTM and ANQGSEA. The CDR3 is 15 amino acids. CDR3 nucleotide sequence: TGCAGCGTTGTGGGGGGCGCCGTGGGAACCGGGGAGCTGTTTTTT. This gives the protein CSVVGGAVGTGELFF.

This clonotype occurred many times. A much larger clone differs from this one at a single base, so this may be a read error. This rearrangement joins TRBV27 to TRBJ2-1, with 10 bases aligning to TRBD2. This CDR3 spans 16 amino acids. The germline V gene encodes CDR1 MNHEY and CDR2 SMNVEV (reference sequence). With V trimmed by 2 bases and J by 0 bases, 1 base remained unmatched. The CDR3 reads CASSLLAGVSYNEQFF. CDR3 bases: TGTGCCAGCAGTTTACTAGCGGGAGTCTCCTACAATGAGCAGTTCTTC.

This clonotype was counted many times. The rearrangement links TRBV7-9 to TRBJ1-1; D is uncertain. Germline values: CDR1 SEHNR, CDR2 FQNEAQ (reference sequence). V was pared by 4 bases and J by 1 base, with 7 bases between. The CDR3 extends over 13 amino acids. The CDR3 DNA is TGTGCCAGCAGCTCCGAGGGGAACACTGAAGCTTTCTTT. Protein sequence: CASSSEGNTEAFF.

The chain recombines TRBV7-9 with TRBJ1-1; D uncertain. This CDR3 contains 13 residues. Germline V gene data show CDR1 as SEHNR and CDR2 as FQNEAQ (reference sequence). Trimming removed 1 base from V and 8 bases from J, with 11 bases in between. In DNA form, the CDR3 reads TGTGCCAGCAGCTTAGGTTCGCTCGCGGAAGCTTTCTTT. Translated: CASSLGSLAEAFF.

This clonotype showed up just once. This rearrangement joins TRBV4-1 to TRBJ2-2; TRBD1 matches at 8 bases. The ends lost 1 base at V and 0 bases at J; junction bases unmatched: 10. CDR1 MGHRA and CDR2 YSYEKL come from the germline V gene. This CDR3 comprises 19 residues. CDR3: CASSQADRGAIPNTGELFF. The CDR3 DNA reads as TGCGCCAGCAGCCAAGCCGACAGGGGCGCAATTCCGAACACCGGGGAGCTGTTTTTT.

This clonotype came up a few times. V and J are TRBV29-1 and TRBJ2-7; D is possibly TRBD1 (6 bases). The germline gives CDR1 SQVTM, CDR2 ANQGSEA. The CDR3 runs to 15 residues. Between the trimmed V and J ends, which lost 3 bases and 0 bases, there was a span of 15 bases. CDR3 amino acids: CSVERRDTSSYEQYF. The CDR3 DNA is TGCAGCGTTGAGCGCCGGGACACAAGCTCCTACGAGCAGTACTTC.

The sample holds a few counts of this clonotype. This rearrangement joins TRBV6-5 to TRBJ2-1; D not resolved. This CDR3 has 11 amino acids. The ends were cut back, 4 bases at V and 9 bases at J, with 7 bases in the middle. Per the germline V gene, CDR1 is MNHEY and CDR2 is SVGAGI. As DNA, the CDR3 is TGTGCCAGCAGTTTAATGGGTGAGCAGTTCTTC. Protein sequence: CASSLMGEQFF.

This clonotype showed up just a few times. This sequence joins TRBV2 and TRBJ1-5; 9 nucleotides align to TRBD1. With 6 bases clipped from V and 0 bases from J, the junction kept 6 bases outside the gene matches. This CDR3 is 16 amino acids long. Per germline, CDR1 SNHLY and CDR2 FYNNEI. CDR3 amino acids: CASSLQGAYSNQPQHF. CDR3 sequence (DNA): TGTGCCAGCAGCCTACAGGGGGCTTATAGCAATCAGCCCCAGCATTTT. Filled out from reference TRBV2 and TRBJ1-5, the complete variable domain reads EPEVTQTPSHQVTQMGQEVILRCVPISNHLYFYWYRQILGQKVEFLVSFYNNEISEKSEIFDDQFSVERPDGSNFTLKIRSTKLEDSAMYFCASSLQGAYSNQPQHFGDGTRLSIL.

The rearrangement joins TRBV9 to TRBJ2-2, with D possibly TRBD1 on 5 matching bases. Germline CDR1 and CDR2: SGDLS and YYNGEE. The CDR3 runs to 15 residues. Trimming removed 2 bases at V and 4 bases at J, with 12 bases between. Here the CDR3 reads CASSVSQGSTGELFF. The CDR3 coding sequence is TGTGCCAGCAGCGTTAGTCAGGGCTCCACCGGGGAGCTGTTTTTT.

The V gene is TRBV6-2 or TRBV6-3, the J gene TRBJ2-7; 11 bases map to TRBD2. CDR1 is MNHEY and CDR2 is SVGEGT in the germline V gene. The CDR3 is made up of 16 amino acids. The ends lost 4 bases at V and 2 bases at J; junction bases unmatched: 7. This CDR3 is CASSSTGTSGTYEQYF. The DNA of the CDR3 is TGTGCCAGCAGTTCTACCGGGACTAGCGGTACCTACGAGCAGTACTTC.

V usage is TRBV20-1 and J usage is TRBJ2-1; 9 positions agree with TRBD1. J lost 8 bases, V lost 1 base, and 9 bases had no gene match. In germline, CDR1 is DFQATT, CDR2 SNEGSKA (reference sequence). The CDR3 spans 15 residues. CDR3 in DNA: TGCAGTGCTAGAGTCAGACAGGGGGTTTTCGATGAGCAGTTCTTC. Translating gives CSARVRQGVFDEQFF.